This T cell receptor beta chain was observed in a study of cytomegalovirus exposure and HLA in healthy donors. The method was immunoSEQ multiplex PCR; TCRdb's version includes in-frame clones alone and lacks a portion of them. The table has about 110,000 clones, around 89% seen once. The CDR3 length is 16 residues. Looked up from germline, CDR1 is MDHEN and CDR2 is SYDVKM. With 1 base removed from V and 0 bases from J, the gap between germline ends came to 13 bases. Overall study results and limits: Researchers catalogued over 150 TCR beta chains as cytomegalovirus-associated. The majority of TCR sequences were rare, yet some public TCRs appeared in many donors.

This clone was detected only once. The target antigen is unknown. The clonotype was recovered from a woman between 18 and 29 years old in good health and CMV-seropositive. Sample: PBMCs. The gene calls are TRBV28 and TRBJ2-7, with a weak D call TRBD1 (6 bases). This chain's CDR3 is CASSLLTRDNSYEQYF. The CDR3 coding sequence is TGTGCCAGCAGTTTATTAACCCGGGACAACTCCTACGAGCAGTACTTC.